This T cell receptor beta chain was documented in a study of Tregs in tolerant kidney transplant recipients. The CDR3 is 17 residues long. CDR1 and CDR2 from the germline V gene are SGDLS and YYNGEE. V gave up 4 bases and J gave up 0 bases, with 17 bases separating them. For this clone: The antigen is not known.

Profiled with immunoSEQ multiplex PCR; TCRdb holds only in-frame clones, not every one. The data show roughly 66,000 clones, 80% to 95% seen once. CD4+CD25+CD127- Tregs, CD4+CD25- non-Tregs, CD4 and CD8 cells were sorted. Overall study findings and caveats: Some patients' samples used different primers over time, so nucleotide sequences weren't comparable.

This chain connects TRBV9 to TRBJ2-1; tentative D call: TRBD1 (5 bases). The clonotype originates from a human donor who received a combined kidney and bone marrow transplant. The source was CD8+ T cells from blood, collected before the transplant. The CDR3 nucleotides read TGTGCCAGCAGCCATAACCCCAGACAGAGCTCCTACAATGAGCAGTTCTTC. As protein: CASSHNPRQSSYNEQFF.